This T cell receptor beta chain was identified during a study of tumor-infiltrating lymphocytes in primary liver carcinoma. As for the study in general: Both sexes were represented among patients, who were 30 to 69 years old.

Starting from 450 to 500 ng of total RNA, TCR beta cDNA was produced with a primer in the constant region. Modified slightly, ARM-PCR produced TCR beta libraries over three nested multiplex PCR rounds. TRBV1-TRBV30 forward primers and a C-beta reverse primer were used in the first two PCR rounds, which each ran for approximately 11 cycles. A single record per CDR3 protein comes from TCRdb applying MiXCR to the multiplex PCR reads. The sample holds about 350,000 distinct CDR3 sequences; roughly two thirds are singletons and the top ten take roughly 6.5%. RNA was extracted from whole blood without cell sorting, alongside germline DNA. The germline V gene encodes CDR1 MDHEN and CDR2 SYDVKM. CDR3 length equals 15 residues. General study results and limits: Tumor-adjacent and tumor-blood pairs shared less of their repertoires than tumor region pairs shared.

In regard to this clonotype: Its antigen remains unidentified. At one boundary the junction diverges from the germline segment, which might be a read error.

The material sequenced was peripheral blood. The chain recombines TRBV28 with TRBJ1-1; D gene uncertain. This TCR came from a man aged 35 to 55 with primary liver carcinoma and hepatitis B virus infection. This CDR3 is CASSSLLGRGTEASF. The DNA of the CDR3 is TGTGCCAGCAGTTCCCTCCTCGGCCGAGGCACTGAAGCTTCCTTT.